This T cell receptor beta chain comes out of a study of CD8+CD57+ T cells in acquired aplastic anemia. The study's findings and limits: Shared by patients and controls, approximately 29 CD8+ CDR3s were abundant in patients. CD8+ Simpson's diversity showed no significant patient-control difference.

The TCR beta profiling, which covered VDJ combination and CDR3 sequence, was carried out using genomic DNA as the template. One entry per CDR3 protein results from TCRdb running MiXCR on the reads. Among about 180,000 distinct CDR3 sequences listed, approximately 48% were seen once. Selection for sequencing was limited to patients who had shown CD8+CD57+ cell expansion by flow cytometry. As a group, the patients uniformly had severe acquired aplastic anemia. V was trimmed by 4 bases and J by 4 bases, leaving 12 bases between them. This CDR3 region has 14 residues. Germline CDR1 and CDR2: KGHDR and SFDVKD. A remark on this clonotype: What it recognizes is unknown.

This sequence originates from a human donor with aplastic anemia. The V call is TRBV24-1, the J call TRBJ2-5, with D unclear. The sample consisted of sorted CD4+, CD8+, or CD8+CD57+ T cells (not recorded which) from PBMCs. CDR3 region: CATSDSKTGETQYF. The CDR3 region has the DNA TGTGCCACCAGTGACAGCAAGACTGGAGAGACCCAGTACTTC.